Reported below is one TCR beta chain. This entry comes from a study of long-term antiretroviral therapy in people with HIV. The CDR3 contains 13 residues. V lost 7 bases, J lost 2 bases, and 14 bases lay in between. CDR1 and CDR2 (germline): SQVTM, ANQGSEA. An immunoSEQ assay, version v3.0, was performed at survey level. Assay used: immunoSEQ multiplex PCR; TCRdb lists only in-frame clones, some missing. This table holds about 16,000 clones, about 91% found once. The specimen was unsorted PBMCs, collected approximately 2.3 years before starting antiretroviral therapy. The rearrangement joins TRBV29-1 to TRBJ1-1; D is uncertain. This clonotype was sampled from a woman aged 25 to 39 with HIV. In DNA form, the CDR3 reads TGCAGCGGGGCGGCGGGATTCAACACTGAAGCTTTCTTT. It is translated as CSGAAGFNTEAFF.